These 23 T cell receptor beta chains originate from one sample sequenced in a study of blood T cell repertoires in COVID-19. Sequencing was performed with immunoSEQ multiplex PCR; in TCRdb, only in-frame clones are kept and a portion is missing. This table holds 300,000 to 500,000 clones, 85% to 90% found once. The sequencing sample was made of PBMCs or T cells enriched from blood (not recorded which). The receptors derive from a woman under 40 with acute COVID-19.

V and J are TRBV24-1 and TRBJ1-2, with TRBD1 matching 12 bases. CDR3 length: 16 residues. From germline, CDR1 is KGHDR and CDR2 SFDVKD. V dropped 4 bases and J dropped 9; count of bases not matched to a gene: 11. CDR3 in DNA: TGTGCCACCAGTGAGCCCGGGACAGGGGGCGCGATTCGCTACACCTTC. It yields the protein CATSEPGTGGAIRYTF.

V usage is TRBV12-3 or TRBV12-4 and J usage is TRBJ2-1; possible D gene TRBD2, 5 bases. V lost 3 bases and J lost 10, with 7 bases in between. The length of the CDR3 is 11 residues. The CDR3 is CASSFREEQFF. The CDR3 bases are TGTGCCAGCAGTTTTCGGGAAGAGCAGTTCTTC.

The rearrangement links TRBV10-3 to TRBJ1-4; 7 bases are shared with TRBD1. In germline, CDR1 is ENHRY, CDR2 SYGVKD. CDR3 length equals 17 residues. Trimming removed 5 bases from V and 6 bases from J; junction bases left unmatched: 15. This CDR3 reads CAISKIFTGVADEKLFF. As DNA, the CDR3 is TGTGCCATCAGTAAGATTTTTACAGGGGTGGCGGATGAAAAACTGTTTTTT.

The chain couples TRBV12-3 or TRBV12-4 to TRBJ2-5; 7 bases agree with TRBD1. Losses at the gene ends were 6 bases for V and 4 bases for J; bases not matched to a gene: 5. This CDR3 region has 13 residues. CDR3: CASRRQGRETQYF. The CDR3 bases are TGTGCCAGCAGGAGACAGGGCCGAGAGACCCAGTACTTC.

As DNA, the CDR3 is TGTGCCAGCAGTCCATCGGGCGGGGGACTCCTAGATACGCAGTATTTT. Translation gives CASSPSGGGLLDTQYF. The gene calls are TRBV7-3 and TRBJ2-3; 7 bases map to TRBD2. V was pared by 6 bases and J by 5 bases, with 14 bases of the junction left unmatched. This CDR3 has 16 residues. Germline assignment: CDR1 SGHTA and CDR2 FQGTGA.

A word on this clone: At one end the junction does not follow the germline gene, possibly because of a read error. The gene calls are TRBV9 and TRBJ2-1, with TRBD2 matching over 11 bases. Germline V lookup: CDR1 SGDLS, CDR2 YYNGEE. The CDR3 totals 16 residues. CDR3 sequence reads: CASSVASGGRHNGQFF. CDR3 nucleotides: TGTGCCAGCAGCGTAGCTAGCGGGGGGAGACACAATGGGCAGTTCTTC.

This chain links TRBV30 with TRBJ1-5; 8 bases align to TRBD1. Looked up from germline, CDR1 is GTSNPN and CDR2 is SVGIG (reference sequence). After removal of 6 bases from V and 2 bases from J, the junction contained 3 bases not matched to a gene. The CDR3 loop spans 13 amino acids. CDR3 protein: CACAQGGNQPQHF. Written as DNA, the CDR3 is TGTGCCTGCGCACAGGGGGGCAATCAGCCCCAGCATTTT.

V is TRBV24-1 and J is TRBJ1-1; 11 bases are shared with TRBD1. Germline V lookup: CDR1 KGHDR, CDR2 SFDVKD. The CDR3 loop spans 14 amino acids. With V trimmed by 3 bases and J by 11 bases, 7 bases remained unmatched. In DNA form, the CDR3 reads TGTGCCACCAGTGATCATAGGGACAGGGGGAACGCTTTCTTT. Translation: CATSDHRDRGNAFF.

A word on this clone: This sample includes further DNA sequences coding for the same CDR3. The chain combines TRBV5-1 with TRBJ2-3; 10 bases match TRBD2. The CDR3 has 15 amino acids. With 1 base clipped from V and 4 bases from J, the junction kept 3 bases outside the gene matches. CDR1 and CDR2 (germline): SGHRS, YFSETQ. CDR3 in amino acids: CASSLPSGGADTQYF. CDR3 nucleotides: TGCGCCAGCAGCTTGCCTAGCGGGGGAGCAGATACGCAGTATTTT.

This clone has more than one count but fewer than ten. The CDR3 DNA reads as TGTGCCAGCAGAGCCGGACAGGGTCTGGCCACCGGGGAGCTGTTTTTT. Translated, it gives CASRAGQGLATGELFF. V usage is TRBV2 and J usage is TRBJ2-2; 8 nucleotides match TRBD1. J was trimmed by 4 bases and V by 6 bases; bases with no gene match: 10. In germline, CDR1 is SNHLY, CDR2 FYNNEI. This CDR3 has 16 amino acids.

The chain links TRBV12-3 or TRBV12-4 to TRBJ1-1; D may be TRBD1 (5 bases). There are 11 residues in the CDR3. Deletions cut 5 bases from V and 4 bases from J, with 5 bases between. CDR3 loop: CASSTGTEAFF. The CDR3 DNA sequence: TGTGCCAGCAGTACAGGCACTGAAGCTTTCTTT.

The chain is built from TRBV30 and TRBJ1-4, with D maybe TRBD1 (5 bases). The CDR3 loop spans 13 amino acids. Germline V CDR1 and CDR2: GTSNPN, SVGIG (reference sequence). V lost 5 bases, J lost 6 bases, and 13 bases lay in between. CDR3 amino acids: CAWASGNYEKLFF. CDR3 DNA: TGTGCCTGGGCCTCAGGGAACTATGAAAAACTGTTTTTT.

Here the CDR3 DNA reads TGTGCCAGCAGCCCCGGCCTCCGCGGGGGCCCCGCGGCTGCCACAGATACGCAGTATTTT. Its translation: CASSPGLRGGPAAATDTQYF. The chain recombines TRBV4-2 with TRBJ2-3; D is possibly TRBD2 (7 bases). Trimming took off 4 bases at V and 2 bases at J, with 28 bases between the two ends. CDR1 LGHNA and CDR2 YNFKEQ come from the germline V gene. The CDR3 contains 20 residues.

The chain combines TRBV24-1 with TRBJ1-5; D is ambiguous. The germline V gene encodes CDR1 KGHDR and CDR2 SFDVKD. There are 13 residues in the CDR3. V lost 5 bases and J 1 base, leaving 5 bases between the germline ends. The chain's CDR3 is CATSAFSNQPQHF. The CDR3 DNA follows: TGTGCCACCAGTGCCTTCAGCAATCAGCCCCAGCATTTT.

The chain links TRBV5-1 to TRBJ2-7; no clear D gene. The germline gives CDR1 SGHRS, CDR2 YFSETQ. This CDR3 is 13 amino acids long. The ends were cut back, 2 bases at V and 3 bases at J, with 9 bases in the middle. CDR3 in DNA: TGCGCCAGCAGCTTAGACCCGGGCTACGAGCAGTACTTC. Its translation is CASSLDPGYEQYF. The variable domain in full, completed from reference TRBV5-1 and TRBJ2-7, reads KAGVTQTPRYLIKTRGQQVTLSCSPISGHRSVSWYQQTPGQGLQFLFEYFSETQRNKGNFPGRFSGRQFSNSRSEMNVSTLELGDSALYLCASSLDPGYEQYFGPGTRLTVT.

The gene calls are TRBV2 and TRBJ2-2, with 7 bases identical to TRBD1. This CDR3 has 13 residues. V was clipped by 10 bases and J by 5 bases; unmatched bases: 7. CDR1 is SNHLY, CDR2 FYNNEI, per germline. Here the CDR3 reads CATRSRGTGELFF. The CDR3 DNA is TGTGCCACCAGATCCAGGGGGACCGGGGAGCTGTTTTTT.

This chain joins TRBV7-9 and TRBJ2-6; no definite D call. Trimming removed 6 bases at V and 4 bases at J, with 13 bases between. The CDR3 is made up of 15 amino acids. Germline V lookup: CDR1 SEHNR, CDR2 FQNEAQ (reference sequence). Written as DNA, the CDR3 is TGTGCCAGCAGGGAACAGTCTACCGGGGCCAACGTCCTGACTTTC. Translation gives CASREQSTGANVLTF. The complete variable domain, with remaining parts taken from reference TRBV7-9 and TRBJ2-6, reads DTGVSQNPRHKITKRGQNVTFRCDPISEHNRLYWYRQTLGQGPEFLTYFQNEAQLEKSRLLSDRFSAERPKGSFSTLEIQRTEQGDSAMYLCASREQSTGANVLTFGAGSRLTVL.

V gene TRBV5-1 combines with J gene TRBJ1-4; maybe TRBD1 (5 bases). Germline lookup yields CDR1 SGHRS and CDR2 YFSETQ. This CDR3 comprises 16 residues. Trimming left V 5 bases short and J 0 bases short, with 14 bases between. The CDR3 spells CASRSGREATNEKLFF. As DNA, the CDR3 is TGCGCCAGCAGGTCGGGCAGGGAAGCAACTAATGAAAAACTGTTTTTT.

V and J are TRBV7-3 and TRBJ2-1, with D unresolved. Trimming shortened V by 5 bases and J by 0 bases, and 20 bases separated the two germline ends. The CDR3 contains 18 residues. Per germline, CDR1 SGHTA and CDR2 FQGTGA. The CDR3 nucleotides are TGTGCCAGCAGCGCCGGATCTCCCTTGCTAGGCTCCTACAATGAGCAGTTCTTC. Amino acids: CASSAGSPLLGSYNEQFF. Using reference TRBV7-3 and TRBJ2-1 for the parts outside the CDR3, the full variable domain is GAGVSQTPSNKVTEKGKYVELRCDPISGHTALYWYRQSLGQGPEFLIYFQGTGAADDSGLPNDRFFAVRPEGSVSTLKIQRTERGDSAVYLCASSAGSPLLGSYNEQFFGPGTRLTVL.

V and J are TRBV2 and TRBJ1-1; a weak D match, TRBD1 (5 bases). Deletions cut 3 bases from V and 2 bases from J, with 7 bases between. Germline CDR1 is SNHLY and CDR2 is FYNNEI. This CDR3 comprises 13 residues. The CDR3 DNA sequence: TGTGCCAGCAGTGACCAGGGTAACACTGAAGCTTTCTTT. Its translation: CASSDQGNTEAFF.

The V gene is TRBV10-3, the J gene TRBJ2-7, with 7 positions matching TRBD2. The junction had 7 bases not matched to a gene; V was cut back by 2 bases and J by 0 bases. CDR1 ENHRY and CDR2 SYGVKD come from the germline V gene. The CDR3 has 16 amino acids. CDR3 DNA: TGTGCCATCAGTGAGGGACTAGGCGAAAGCTCCTACGAGCAGTACTTC. It yields the protein CAISEGLGESSYEQYF.

The chain combines TRBV11-2 with TRBJ2-3, with D maybe TRBD2 (6 bases). This CDR3 comprises 15 residues. The V gene lost 2 bases and the J gene lost 3 bases, with 12 bases spanning the gap. Germline CDR1 reads SGHAT; CDR2 reads FQNNGV. The CDR3 sequence is CASSLSGRWTDTQYF. The CDR3 DNA reads TGTGCCAGCAGCTTATCGGGGAGGTGGACAGATACGCAGTATTTT. The entire variable domain, with the rest obtained from reference TRBV11-2 and TRBJ2-3, is as follows: EAGVAQSPRYKIIEKRQSVAFWCNPISGHATLYWYQQILGQGPKLLIQFQNNGVVDDSQLPKDRFSAERLKGVDSTLKIQPAKLEDSAVYLCASSLSGRWTDTQYFGPGTRLTVL.

The genes are TRBV12-3 or TRBV12-4 and TRBJ2-7, with 8 bases aligning to TRBD1. This CDR3 spans 12 amino acids. Losses at the gene ends were 5 bases for V and 5 bases for J; bases not matched to a gene: 2. CDR3 loop: CASSRDRNEQYF. Written as DNA, the CDR3 is TGTGCCAGCAGTCGGGACAGGAACGAGCAGTACTTC.